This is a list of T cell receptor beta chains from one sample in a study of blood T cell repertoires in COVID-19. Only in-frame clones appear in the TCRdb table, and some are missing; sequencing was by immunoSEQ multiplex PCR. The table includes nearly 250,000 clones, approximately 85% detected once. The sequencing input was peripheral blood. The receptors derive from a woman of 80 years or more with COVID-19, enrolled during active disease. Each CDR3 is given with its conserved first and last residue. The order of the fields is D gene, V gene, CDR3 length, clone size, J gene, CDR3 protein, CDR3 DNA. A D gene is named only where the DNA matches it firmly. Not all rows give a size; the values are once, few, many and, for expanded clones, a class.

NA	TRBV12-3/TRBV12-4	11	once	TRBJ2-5	CASSFRETQYF	TGTGCCAGCAGTTTTCGGGAGACCCAGTACTTC
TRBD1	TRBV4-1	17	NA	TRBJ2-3	CASSRTFTGGVTDTQYF	TGCGCCAGCAGCCGAACTTTTACAGGGGGCGTGACAGATACGCAGTATTTT
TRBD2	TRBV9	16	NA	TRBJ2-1	CASSAAQRGARDEQFF	TGTGCCAGCAGCGCGGCTCAGCGGGGGGCCAGGGATGAGCAGTTCTTC
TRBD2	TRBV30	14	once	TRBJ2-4	CAWSVRQGGDIQYF	TGTGCCTGGAGTGTTCGGCAGGGAGGGGACATTCAGTACTTC
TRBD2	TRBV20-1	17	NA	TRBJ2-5	CSASGEGQGHSQETQYF	TGCAGTGCTAGTGGGGAGGGGCAGGGCCACTCCCAAGAGACCCAGTACTTC
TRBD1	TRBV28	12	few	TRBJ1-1	CASSLRQGMAFF	TGTGCCAGCAGCCTTAGACAGGGGATGGCTTTCTTT
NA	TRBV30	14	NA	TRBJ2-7	CAWSGPPRLYEQYF	TGTGCCTGGAGTGGACCACCAAGACTATACGAGCAGTACTTC
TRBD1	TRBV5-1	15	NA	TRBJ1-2	CASSLVTGANYGYTF	TGCGCCAGCAGCTTGGTGACAGGGGCTAACTATGGCTACACCTTC
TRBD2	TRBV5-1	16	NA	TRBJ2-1	CASSLGLAGTYNEQFF	TGCGCCAGCAGCTTGGGACTAGCGGGGACCTACAATGAGCAGTTCTTC
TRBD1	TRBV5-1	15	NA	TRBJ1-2	CASSEGQGANYGYTF	TGCGCCAGCAGCGAAGGACAGGGGGCTAACTATGGCTACACCTTC
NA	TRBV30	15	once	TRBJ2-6	CAWSKESSGANVLTF	TGTGCCTGGAGTAAGGAGTCCTCTGGGGCCAACGTCCTGACTTTC
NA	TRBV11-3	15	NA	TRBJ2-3	CASSQPGGETDTQYF	TGTGCCAGCAGCCAACCTGGTGGGGAGACAGATACGCAGTATTTT
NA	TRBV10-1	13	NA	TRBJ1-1	CASSDSKNTEAFF	TGCGCCAGCAGTGACAGTAAGAACACTGAAGCTTTCTTT
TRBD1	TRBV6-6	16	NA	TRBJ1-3	CASSGRDRGSGNTIYF	TGTGCCAGCAGTGGTCGCGACAGGGGATCTGGAAACACCATATATTTT
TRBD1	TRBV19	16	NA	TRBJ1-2	CASSKTGSHSDYGYTF	TGTGCCAGTAGTAAGACAGGGAGCCACTCGGACTATGGCTACACCTTC
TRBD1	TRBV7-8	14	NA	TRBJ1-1	CASSGQGMGTEAFF	TGTGCCAGCAGCGGACAGGGTATGGGCACTGAAGCTTTCTTT
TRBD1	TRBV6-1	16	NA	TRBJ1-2	CASSDRGQGGLYGYTF	TGTGCCAGCAGTGACCGTGGACAGGGCGGCCTCTATGGCTACACCTTC
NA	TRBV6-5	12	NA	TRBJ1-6	CASSSRQLPLHF	TGTGCCAGCAGTTCCCGCCAACTACCCCTCCACTTT
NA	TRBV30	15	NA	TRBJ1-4	CAWNPGDGTNEKLFF	TGTGCCTGGAACCCCGGGGACGGGACAAATGAAAAACTGTTTTTT
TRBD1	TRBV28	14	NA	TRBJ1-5	CASSFGQGVGPQHF	TGTGCCAGCAGTTTCGGACAGGGGGTTGGGCCCCAGCATTTT